Ten or more counts support the clone carrying this T cell receptor (beta chain). No antigen is known for it. The data are from a study of T cells in Graves' hyperthyroidism and ophthalmopathy. Study results and caveats: Among thyroid clonotypes expanded above 0.001, most also appeared in blood.

Authors of the study amplified TCR beta CDR3 regions from RNA transcripts. The HTBI primer set was used in a first-round RT-PCR of the TCR CDR3. TCRdb re-called the multiplex PCR reads through MiXCR, storing one row per CDR3 protein. This table has 450,000 to 700,000 distinct CDR3 sequences, around 45% appearing once. Germline lookup yields CDR1 SQVTM and CDR2 ANQGSEA. The ends were cut back, 4 bases at V and 8 bases at J, with 11 bases in the middle. The CDR3 spans 12 residues. Diagnostic assessment was based on clinical symptoms, serum thyroxine and TRAb, thyroid ultrasound and orbital computed tomography.

Source material: peripheral blood or thyroid tissue (not recorded which). The clonotype comes from a woman younger than 30 with Graves' hyperthyroidism. The genes are TRBV29-1 and TRBJ1-4; the D gene is possibly TRBD1 (6 bases). This chain's CDR3 is CSVGTVEEKLFF. The CDR3 DNA reads TGCAGCGTTGGGACAGTTGAGGAAAAACTGTTTTTT.